The rows below give T cell receptor beta chains drawn from one sample of a study of shared clonotypes between healthy human individuals. This table comes from immunoSEQ multiplex PCR, and its TCRdb copy is limited to in-frame clones, with some not included. The sample has under 1 million clones; 95% to 97% are singletons. The sequenced sample consisted of naive CD8+ T cells sorted from blood. These receptors came from a man aged 25 to 45 in good health. The CDR3 runs from the conserved cysteine through the conserved F or W. The D gene is left open where the match is weak. The size entry is marked missing in some rows and otherwise reads once, few, many or a size class.

TGCGCCAGCAGCCCGGGACTAGCGGGAGCCGGGGAGCTGTTTTTT	CASSPGLAGAGELFF	TRBD2	-	TRBV4-1	TRBJ2-2
TGCGCCAGCAGTCCTGGACTAGCGGGAGTAGGGGTTACGCAGTATTTT	CASSPGLAGVGVTQYF	TRBD2	-	TRBV10-2	TRBJ2-3
TGTGCCAGCAGTGAAGACAGGTTTGGGTACGAGCAGTACTTC	CASSEDRFGYEQYF	-	-	TRBV28	TRBJ2-7
TGTGCCAGCAGCCCCCGACTCAACACCGGGGAGCTGTTTTTT	CASSPRLNTGELFF	-	-	TRBV13	TRBJ2-2
TGTGCCAGCAGTTACGACCACAACCAGGGTGAAGCTTTCTTT	CASSYDHNQGEAFF	-	-	TRBV6-6	TRBJ1-1
TGTGCCACCTCCCCAGTAGTGAGAGAAGAGACCCAGTACTTC	CATSPVVREETQYF	-	-	TRBV28	TRBJ2-5
TGTGCCAGTAGTATAGGTGGGGGAATTGGCCTTATCGCCTACAATGAGCAGTTCTTC	CASSIGGGIGLIAYNEQFF	-	-	TRBV19	TRBJ2-1
TGTGCCAGCAGCTCAGACCTAGCGGGAGATAAGCCCTCCTACGAGCAGTACTTC	CASSSDLAGDKPSYEQYF	TRBD2	-	TRBV7-9	TRBJ2-7
TGCAGCGTTGAGGGACACGATTACAATGAGCAGTTCTTC	CSVEGHDYNEQFF	-	-	TRBV29-1	TRBJ2-1
TGCGCCAGCAGCTTCTACAGGGGCCTTACCTACGAGCAGTACTTC	CASSFYRGLTYEQYF	TRBD1	-	TRBV5-1	TRBJ2-7
TGTGCCAGCAGCCAGGGGGACTATGCCTCTGCCGAGCAGTACTTC	CASSQGDYASAEQYF	-	-	TRBV7-6	TRBJ2-7
TGTGCCAGCAGCGTAGGACGAGGGGGCGGAGAAAAACTGTTTTTT	CASSVGRGGGEKLFF	TRBD1	-	TRBV9	TRBJ1-4
TGTGCCAGCACCGAACGACTGCGGACCTACGAGCAGTACTTC	CASTERLRTYEQYF	-	-	TRBV28	TRBJ2-7
TGTGCCAGCAGCTTGTCCGCGACAGGGGGGGACTTGGTTTATGGCTACACCTTC	CASSLSATGGDLVYGYTF	TRBD1	-	TRBV5-4	TRBJ1-2
TGTGCCACCACCCAGAGCCGGGACTTTCACACCGGGGAGCTGTTTTTT	CATTQSRDFHTGELFF	-	-	TRBV15	TRBJ2-2
TGTGCCAGCAGCTCCCCGGGACAGGACTACGAGCAGTACTTC	CASSSPGQDYEQYF	TRBD1	-	TRBV5-5	TRBJ2-7
TGTGCCAGCAGTAGGACAGGGGCGGATGAAAAACTGTTTTTT	CASSRTGADEKLFF	TRBD1	-	TRBV6-5	TRBJ1-4
TGTGCCAGCAGCGCAGACTCCTGGAACACTGAAGCTTTCTTT	CASSADSWNTEAFF	-	-	TRBV9	TRBJ1-1
TGCGCCAGCAGCTTAGAACAGGGACTTTACAATGAGCAGTTCTTC	CASSLEQGLYNEQFF	-	-	TRBV5-1	TRBJ2-1
TGTGCCAGCAGCTCACCGGGGACCACAAATCTCGAGCAGTACTTC	CASSSPGTTNLEQYF	-	-	TRBV7-8	TRBJ2-7
TGTGCCAGCTCACCACGGGACAGGAGCACCTACAATGAGCAGTTCTTC	CASSPRDRSTYNEQFF	TRBD1	-	TRBV18	TRBJ2-1
TGTGCCAGCAGCTTCGGGATCACAGGCTCTGGGGCCAACGTCCTGACTTTC	CASSFGITGSGANVLTF	-	-	TRBV7-3	TRBJ2-6
TGTGCCAGCAGTTTGGGGAATAGGCACGAGCAGTACTTC	CASSLGNRHEQYF	-	-	TRBV27	TRBJ2-7
TGTGCCAGCAGGGCCGGCACAGATACGCAGTATTTT	CASRAGTDTQYF	-	-	TRBV6-5	TRBJ2-3
TGCGCCAGCAGCCCATGGAGGGAGGAAGGAAATGGCTACACCTTC	CASSPWREEGNGYTF	-	once	TRBV5-1	TRBJ1-2
TGTGCCAGTAGTATTGGGGGACTAGCGGGTGATGCTACCTACGAGCAGTACTTC	CASSIGGLAGDATYEQYF	TRBD2	-	TRBV19	TRBJ2-7
TGTGCCAGCAGCCAGATGGTCGAGGGGGGGAATGAAAAACTGTTTTTT	CASSQMVEGGNEKLFF	-	-	TRBV7-2	TRBJ1-4
TGTGCCAGCAGTGATTTGCAACCCCCCGAGACCCAGTACTTC	CASSDLQPPETQYF	-	-	TRBV2	TRBJ2-5
TGTGCCACGTGGGTCCAGGGCACGGGGATTAACTATGGCTACACCTTC	CATWVQGTGINYGYTF	-	-	TRBV27	TRBJ1-2
TGTGCCAGCAGTTACTCGACAGGGTGGGAGCAGTTCTTC	CASSYSTGWEQFF	TRBD1	-	TRBV6-5	TRBJ2-1
TGTGCCAGCAGTTTGAAAGAGAAGACCCAGTACTTC	CASSLKEKTQYF	-	-	TRBV27	TRBJ2-5
TGCAGCGTTGAAGGGGGTAGCGGGAGCTCCTACAATGAGCAGTTCTTC	CSVEGGSGSSYNEQFF	TRBD2	-	TRBV29-1	TRBJ2-1
TGTGCCAGCAGCCACACGGGGGCCGTAAACTACAATGAGCAGTTCTTC	CASSHTGAVNYNEQFF	-	-	TRBV11-2	TRBJ2-1
TGTGCCAGCAGTTCTTCCACAGATACGCAGTATTTT	CASSSSTDTQYF	-	-	TRBV6-5	TRBJ2-3
TGTGCCAGCAGTTTAGGCGGGAGTCACTACAATGAGCAGTTCTTC	CASSLGGSHYNEQFF	TRBD2	few	TRBV28	TRBJ2-1
TGCGCCAGCAGCTTGGGGACAGATTCCTACGAGCAGTACTTC	CASSLGTDSYEQYF	-	-	TRBV5-1	TRBJ2-7
TGTGCCAGCAGTTTTGGGGGGCGCGAGCAGTACTTC	CASSFGGREQYF	-	-	TRBV27	TRBJ2-7
TGTGCCAGCACCCAAACTAGTGATCTATTCAATGAGCAGTTCTTC	CASTQTSDLFNEQFF	-	-	TRBV7-9	TRBJ2-1